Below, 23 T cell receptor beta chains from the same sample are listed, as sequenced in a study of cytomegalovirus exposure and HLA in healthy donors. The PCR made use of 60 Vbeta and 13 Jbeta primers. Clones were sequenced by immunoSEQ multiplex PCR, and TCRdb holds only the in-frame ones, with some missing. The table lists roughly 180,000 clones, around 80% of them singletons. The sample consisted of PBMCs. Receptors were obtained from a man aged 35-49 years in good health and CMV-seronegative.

CDR3 in amino acids: CASSSVFRGPRLETQYF. In DNA form, the CDR3 reads TGCGCCAGCAGCTCAGTATTCAGGGGGCCACGGTTGGAGACCCAGTACTTC. The J gene is TRBJ2-5, the V gene TRBV5-1, with 8 bases that match TRBD1. Unmatched junction bases numbered 15, after V lost 3 bases and J lost 5 bases. In germline, CDR1 is SGHRS, CDR2 YFSETQ. The CDR3 runs to 17 residues. Together with reference TRBV5-1 and TRBJ2-5, the CDR3 gives the full variable domain: KAGVTQTPRYLIKTRGQQVTLSCSPISGHRSVSWYQQTPGQGLQFLFEYFSETQRNKGNFPGRFSGRQFSNSRSEMNVSTLELGDSALYLCASSSVFRGPRLETQYFGPGTRLLVL.

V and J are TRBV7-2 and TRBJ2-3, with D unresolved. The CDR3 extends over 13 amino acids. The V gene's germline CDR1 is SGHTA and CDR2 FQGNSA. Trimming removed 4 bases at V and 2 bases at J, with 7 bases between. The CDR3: CASSSLSTDTQYF. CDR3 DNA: TGTGCCAGCAGCTCCTTGTCCACAGATACGCAGTATTTT. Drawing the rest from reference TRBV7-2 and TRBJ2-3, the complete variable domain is GAGVSQSPSNKVTEKGKDVELRCDPISGHTALYWYRQSLGQGLEFLIYFQGNSAPDKSGLPSDRFSAERTGGSVSTLTIQRTQQEDSAVYLCASSSLSTDTQYFGPGTRLTVL.

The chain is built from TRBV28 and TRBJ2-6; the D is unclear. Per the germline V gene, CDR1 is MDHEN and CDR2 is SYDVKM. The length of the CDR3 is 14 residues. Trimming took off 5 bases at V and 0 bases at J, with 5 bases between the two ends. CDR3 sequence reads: CASSMSSGANVLTF. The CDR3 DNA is TGTGCCAGCAGTATGAGCTCTGGGGCCAACGTCCTGACTTTC.

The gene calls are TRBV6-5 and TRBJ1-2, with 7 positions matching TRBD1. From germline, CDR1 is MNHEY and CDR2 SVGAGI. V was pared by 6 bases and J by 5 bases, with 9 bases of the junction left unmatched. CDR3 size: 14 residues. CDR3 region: CASSPETGFYGYTF. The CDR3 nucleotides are TGTGCCAGCAGCCCTGAGACAGGGTTTTATGGCTACACCTTC.

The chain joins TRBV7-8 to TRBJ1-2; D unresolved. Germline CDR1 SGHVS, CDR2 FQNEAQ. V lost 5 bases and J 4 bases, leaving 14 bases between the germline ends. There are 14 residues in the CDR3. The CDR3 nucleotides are TGTGCCAGCAGCCCCGCTCATAGAGCCTATGGCTACACCTTC. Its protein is CASSPAHRAYGYTF.

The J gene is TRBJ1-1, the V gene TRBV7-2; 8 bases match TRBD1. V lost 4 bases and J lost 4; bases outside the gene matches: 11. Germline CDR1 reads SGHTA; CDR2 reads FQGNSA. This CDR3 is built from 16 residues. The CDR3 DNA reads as TGTGCCAGCAGCTCCCTATCCAGGGGGCGCGGCACTGAAGCTTTCTTT. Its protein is CASSSLSRGRGTEAFF.

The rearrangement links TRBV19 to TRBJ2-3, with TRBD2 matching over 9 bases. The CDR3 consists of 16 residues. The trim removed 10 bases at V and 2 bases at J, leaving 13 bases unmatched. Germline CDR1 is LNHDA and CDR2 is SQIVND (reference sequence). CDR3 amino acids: CATTPSGRPLTDTQYF. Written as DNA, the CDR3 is TGTGCCACCACACCGAGCGGGAGGCCTCTCACAGATACGCAGTATTTT.

CDR3 in DNA: TGTGCCAGCAGCAAAGCGCGACAGGGGAACTACGAGCAGTACTTC. Its translation is CASSKARQGNYEQYF. The V and J genes are TRBV21-1 and TRBJ2-7; the D segment call TRBD1 is taken from the table without a DNA check. TRBV21-1 is shown as a pseudogene. This CDR3 contains 15 residues.

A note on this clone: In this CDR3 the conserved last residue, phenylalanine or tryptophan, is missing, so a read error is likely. CDR3 coding DNA: TGTGCCAGCAGTTACCCGGGACTGCTGAATCAGCCCCAGCATCTT. Translating it yields CASSYPGLLNQPQHL. The chain has TRBV28 and TRBJ1-5; perhaps TRBD1 as D (5 bases). In germline, CDR1 is MDHEN, CDR2 SYDVKM. The CDR3 sequence is 15 residues long. Trimming cost V 4 bases and J 4 bases, with 14 bases left between them.

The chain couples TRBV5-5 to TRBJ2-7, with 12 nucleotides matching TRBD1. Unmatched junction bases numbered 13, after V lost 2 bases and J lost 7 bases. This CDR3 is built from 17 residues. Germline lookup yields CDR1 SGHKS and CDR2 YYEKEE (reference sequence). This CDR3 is CASSFNTGQGAQGEQYF. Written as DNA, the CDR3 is TGTGCCAGCAGCTTTAATACGGGACAGGGGGCACAGGGAGAGCAGTACTTC.

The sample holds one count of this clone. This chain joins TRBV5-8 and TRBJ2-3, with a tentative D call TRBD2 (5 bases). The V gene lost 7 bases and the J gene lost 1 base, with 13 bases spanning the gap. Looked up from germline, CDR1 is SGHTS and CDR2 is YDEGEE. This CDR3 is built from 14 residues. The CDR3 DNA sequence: TGTGCCAGCGGGCTTTGGGGAGGCACAGATACGCAGTATTTT. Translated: CASGLWGGTDTQYF.

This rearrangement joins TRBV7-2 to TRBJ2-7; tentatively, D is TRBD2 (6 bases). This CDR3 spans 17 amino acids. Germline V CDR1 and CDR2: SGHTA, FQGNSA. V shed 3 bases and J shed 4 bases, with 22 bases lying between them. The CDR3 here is CASSLMFGTFGGYEQYF. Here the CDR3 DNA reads TGTGCCAGCAGCTTGATGTTCGGGACCTTCGGAGGGTACGAGCAGTACTTC.

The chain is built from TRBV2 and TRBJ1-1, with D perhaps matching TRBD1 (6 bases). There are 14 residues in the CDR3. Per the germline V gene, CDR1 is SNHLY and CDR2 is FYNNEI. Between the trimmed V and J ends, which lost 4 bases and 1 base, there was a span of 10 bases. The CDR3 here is CASSVLQGNTEAFF. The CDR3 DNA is TGTGCCAGCAGTGTGCTACAGGGGAACACTGAAGCTTTCTTT.

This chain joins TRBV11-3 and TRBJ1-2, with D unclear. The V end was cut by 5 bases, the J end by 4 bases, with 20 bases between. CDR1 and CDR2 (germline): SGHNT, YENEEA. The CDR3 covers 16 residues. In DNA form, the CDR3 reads TGTGCCAGCAGCCCCGCCGGGGTTAGAGGGAGCTATGGCTACACCTTC. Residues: CASSPAGVRGSYGYTF.

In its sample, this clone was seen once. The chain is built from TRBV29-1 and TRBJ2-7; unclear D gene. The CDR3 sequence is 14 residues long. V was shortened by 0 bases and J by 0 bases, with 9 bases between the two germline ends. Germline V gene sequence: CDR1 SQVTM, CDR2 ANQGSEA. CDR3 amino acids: CSVEDNYRSYEQYF. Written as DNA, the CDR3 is TGCAGCGTTGAAGATAACTACCGCTCCTACGAGCAGTACTTC.

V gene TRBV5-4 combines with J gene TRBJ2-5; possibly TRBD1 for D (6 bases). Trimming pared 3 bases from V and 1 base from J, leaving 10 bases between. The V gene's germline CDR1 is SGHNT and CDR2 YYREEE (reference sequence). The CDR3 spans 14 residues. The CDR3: CASSSKQGQETQYF. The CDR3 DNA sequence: TGTGCCAGCAGCTCAAAACAGGGCCAAGAGACCCAGTACTTC.

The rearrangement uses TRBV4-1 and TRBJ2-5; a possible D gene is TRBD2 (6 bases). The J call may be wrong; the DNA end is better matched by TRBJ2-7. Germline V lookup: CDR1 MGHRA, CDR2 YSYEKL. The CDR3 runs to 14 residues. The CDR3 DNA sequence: TGCGCCAGCAGCCAAGATCCAAGGGGAGGCGAGCAGTACTTC. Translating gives CASSQDPRGGEQYF.

DNA of the CDR3: TGTGCCTGGAGCGGCGATGGAGGGAATGAAAAACTGTTTTTT. Protein product: CAWSGDGGNEKLFF. The chain employs TRBV30 and TRBJ1-4; D uncertain. The CDR3 runs 14 residues. V shed 3 bases and J shed 5 bases, with 13 bases lying between them. Germline CDR1 is GTSNPN and CDR2 is SVGIG (reference sequence). The full variable domain, in which reference TRBV30 and TRBJ1-4 provide the parts outside the CDR3, is SQTIHQWPATLVQPVGSPLSLECTVEGTSNPNLYWYRQAAGRGLQLLFYSVGIGQISSEVPQNLSASRPQDRQFILSSKKLLLSDSGFYLCAWSGDGGNEKLFFGSGTQLSVL.

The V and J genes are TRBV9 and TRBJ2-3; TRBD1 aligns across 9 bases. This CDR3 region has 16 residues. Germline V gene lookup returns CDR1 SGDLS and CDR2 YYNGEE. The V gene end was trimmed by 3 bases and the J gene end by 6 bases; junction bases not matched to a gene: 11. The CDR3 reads CASSALGQGVGDTQYF. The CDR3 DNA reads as TGTGCCAGCAGCGCGCTGGGACAGGGAGTAGGGGATACGCAGTATTTT.

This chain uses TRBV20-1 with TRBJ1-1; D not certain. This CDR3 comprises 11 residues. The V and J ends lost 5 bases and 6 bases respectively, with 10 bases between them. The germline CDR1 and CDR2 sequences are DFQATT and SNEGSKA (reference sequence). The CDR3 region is CSAGRGSEAFF. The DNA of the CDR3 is TGCAGTGCTGGACGAGGGTCTGAAGCTTTCTTT.

The CDR3: CASSAIGYNEQFF. For the CDR3, the DNA is TGTGCCAGCAGCGCGATCGGCTACAATGAGCAGTTCTTC. This sequence joins TRBV9 and TRBJ2-1; D gene uncertain. This CDR3 contains 13 residues. In germline, CDR1 is SGDLS, CDR2 YYNGEE. V was clipped by 3 bases and J by 3 bases, with 7 bases between them.

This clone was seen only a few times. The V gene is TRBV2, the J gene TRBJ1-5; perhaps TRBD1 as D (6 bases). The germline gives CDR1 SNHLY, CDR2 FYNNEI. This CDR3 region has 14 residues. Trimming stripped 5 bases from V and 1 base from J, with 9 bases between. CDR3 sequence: CASSTGKSNQPQHF. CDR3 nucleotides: TGTGCCAGCAGTACAGGGAAGAGCAATCAGCCCCAGCATTTT.

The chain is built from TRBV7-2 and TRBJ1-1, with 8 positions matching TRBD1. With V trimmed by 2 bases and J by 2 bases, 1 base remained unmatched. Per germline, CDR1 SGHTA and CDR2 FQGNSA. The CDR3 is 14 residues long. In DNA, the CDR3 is TGTGCCAGCAGCTTACAGGGGGCTAACACTGAAGCTTTCTTT. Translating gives CASSLQGANTEAFF.